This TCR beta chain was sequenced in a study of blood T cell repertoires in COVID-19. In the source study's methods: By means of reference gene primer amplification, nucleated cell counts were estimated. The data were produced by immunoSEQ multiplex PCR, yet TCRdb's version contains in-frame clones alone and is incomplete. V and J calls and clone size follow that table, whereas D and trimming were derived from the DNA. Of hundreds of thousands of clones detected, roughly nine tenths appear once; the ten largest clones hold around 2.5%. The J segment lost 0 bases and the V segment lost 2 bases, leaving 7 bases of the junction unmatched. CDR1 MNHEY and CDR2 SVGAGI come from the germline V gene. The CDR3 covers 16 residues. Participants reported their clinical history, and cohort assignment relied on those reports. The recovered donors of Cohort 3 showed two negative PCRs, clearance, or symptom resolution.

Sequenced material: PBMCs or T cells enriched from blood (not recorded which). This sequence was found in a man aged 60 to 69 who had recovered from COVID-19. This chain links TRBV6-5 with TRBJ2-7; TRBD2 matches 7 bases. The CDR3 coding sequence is TGTGCCAGCAGTTACAGTGCGGGAGCTTACTCCTACGAGCAGTACTTC. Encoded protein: CASSYSAGAYSYEQYF.